The sequence of this TCR beta chain was determined in a study of Tregs in tolerant kidney transplant recipients. Study findings and constraints: Changing PCR primers prevented nucleotide comparison between some patients' samples. Biological reproducibility was not directly addressed in this study. Donor-specific Treg expansion exceeded global Treg expansion in tolerant patients, suggesting antigen drive.

Data came from immunoSEQ multiplex PCR; TCRdb stores just in-frame clones and leaves some out. The top ten hold 1.6% of the sample, which has more than 70,000 clones, roughly 90% seen once. Notes on this clone: The antigen remains undetermined.

Recipients received nonmyeloablative bone marrow transplants from related graft donors, with transient mixed chimerism. The V and J ends lost 2 bases and 8 bases respectively, with 18 bases between them. The germline CDR1 and CDR2 sequences are SEHNR and FQNEAQ (reference sequence). The CDR3 is 15 amino acids. The source material was CD4+ T cells from blood (PBMCs), sampled 24 months after the transplant. The chain links TRBV7-9 to TRBJ1-1, with D tentatively TRBD1 (5 bases). This TCR was sampled from a human patient who received a combined kidney and bone marrow transplant. The T cells may partly be graft donor cells. CDR3 loop: CASSLHPMTSGEAFF. CDR3 bases: TGTGCCAGCAGCTTACACCCCATGACGTCAGGGGAAGCTTTCTTT.